This T cell receptor beta chain was recorded in a study of T cell responses to AZD1222 COVID-19 vaccine. TCRdb keeps only in-frame clones here, not all; method: immunoSEQ multiplex PCR. The sample lists 90,000 to 130,000 clones, around 81% occurring once. The source is an adult in good health. The material sequenced was peripheral blood, taken on day 0 of AZD1222 vaccination.

Here the CDR3 reads CASSPLGQGGEKLFF. CDR3 DNA sequence: TGTGCCAGCAGTCCCCTGGGACAGGGGGGTGAAAAACTGTTTTTT. The chain couples TRBV28 to TRBJ1-4; 11 bases are shared with TRBD1. The CDR3 has 15 amino acids. Looked up from germline, CDR1 is MDHEN and CDR2 is SYDVKM. The V gene end was trimmed by 5 bases and the J gene end by 7 bases; junction bases not matched to a gene: 6. The complete variable domain, with remaining parts taken from reference TRBV28 and TRBJ1-4, reads DVKVTQSSRYLVKRTGEKVFLECVQDMDHENMFWYRQDPGLGLRLIYFSYDVKMKEKGDIPEGYSVSREKKERFSLILESASTNQTSMYLCASSPLGQGGEKLFFGSGTQLSVL.